These T cell receptor beta chains were read from a single sample in a study of T cell responses to AZD1222 COVID-19 vaccine. Sequencing used immunoSEQ multiplex PCR; TCRdb keeps in-frame clones, though not all of them. The sample gives under 150,000 clones, roughly 93% of which show up once; around 5.4% is in the top ten. The sample was peripheral blood, taken on day 0 of AZD1222 vaccination. Receptors originate from an adult in good health. The conserved cysteine and the conserved F or W are not part of the CDR3 here.

v_call: TRBV5-6
cdr3_aa: ASNLAGGTGELF

v_call: TRBV5-1
cdr3_aa: ASSLAGTGARYT

v_call: TRBV18
cdr3_aa: ASSTQQGEDGYT

v_call: TRBV19
cdr3_aa: ASSMVPAATNYGYT

v_call: TRBV5-5
cdr3_aa: ASSYSYGGGNQPQH

v_call: TRBV11-3
cdr3_aa: ASSDRGPTGELF

v_call: TRBV18
cdr3_aa: ASSPLAGALNEQY

v_call: TRBV5-1
cdr3_aa: ASSLGQTLNTGELF

v_call: TRBV7-8
cdr3_aa: ASSSPSPGQGSTGELF

v_call: TRBV5-6
cdr3_aa: ASSITSGYTYEQY

v_call: TRBV3-1/TRBV3-2
cdr3_aa: ASSQGAVHNEQF

v_call: TRBV6-4
cdr3_aa: ASRNDGLAGGIYKYNEQF

v_call: TRBV19
cdr3_aa: ASSNRQGQVRGYT

v_call: TRBV10-3
cdr3_aa: AISEGDREGMGEQY

v_call: TRBV12-5
cdr3_aa: ASVSGEETQY

v_call: TRBV27
cdr3_aa: ASSLDRGSLLF

v_call: TRBV19
cdr3_aa: ASRAVDSPLH

v_call: TRBV28
cdr3_aa: ASSLPATGVGYT

v_call: TRBV19
cdr3_aa: ASSISAAGDIQY

v_call: TRBV4-1
cdr3_aa: ASSQDTNYEQY

v_call: TRBV10-3
cdr3_aa: AIRNRDTHEQY

v_call: TRBV6-5
cdr3_aa: ASTLWAKNIQY

v_call: TRBV19
cdr3_aa: ASRNFRDPLNTDTQY

v_call: TRBV7-2
cdr3_aa: ASSTAGNTYEQY

v_call: TRBV27
cdr3_aa: ASSQGTLYGYT

v_call: TRBV5-1
cdr3_aa: ASSLDGIEAF

v_call: TRBV21-1
cdr3_aa: ASSQWGITEAF

v_call: TRBV7-2
cdr3_aa: ASSLRGGSYNSPLH

v_call: TRBV12-3/TRBV12-4
cdr3_aa: ASKPGFRGEQY

v_call: TRBV6-1
cdr3_aa: ASSDRATSTDTQY

v_call: TRBV28
cdr3_aa: ASSSGQGGFSGNTIY

v_call: TRBV20-1
cdr3_aa: SASEGVTYEQY

v_call: TRBV11-2
cdr3_aa: ASSLEGGALTEAF

v_call: TRBV21-1
cdr3_aa: ASRVGRDPGGNEQF

v_call: TRBV7-8
cdr3_aa: ASSFEGSEQF

v_call: TRBV25-1
cdr3_aa: ASSEYFSSASGANEQF

v_call: TRBV7-6
cdr3_aa: ASSLGADWGSSYEQY

v_call: TRBV2
cdr3_aa: ASRRAGAKNIQY

v_call: TRBV14
cdr3_aa: ASSQDVRYEQY

v_call: TRBV18
cdr3_aa: ASSPGEGEKLF

v_call: TRBV7-3
cdr3_aa: ASSRGVWAEAF

v_call: TRBV18
cdr3_aa: ASLGLAVRDTQY

v_call: TRBV6-4
cdr3_aa: ASSDLSGGPQH

v_call: TRBV20-1
cdr3_aa: SPFKNQPQH

v_call: TRBV9
cdr3_aa: ASSVDEGTIY